This entry describes one T cell receptor beta chain. The antigen is not known. This entry belongs to a study of T cell responses to AZD1222 COVID-19 vaccine. Method: immunoSEQ multiplex PCR; TCRdb's copy keeps in-frame clones and lacks some. The sample lists 250,000 to 300,000 clones; 90% to 95% were seen once. Germline V gene sequence: CDR1 LNHDA, CDR2 SQIVND (reference sequence). The CDR3 covers 14 residues. Trimming took 5 bases from V and 7 from J, leaving 15 bases between them. Findings of the study overall: Most donors were white British, females outnumbered males, and clonal diversity was possibly underestimated. Nearly half of spike-specific TCRs reportedly go after variant regions that carry no mutations. Breadth and depth of Spike-specific TCRs rose after two AZD1222 doses. Among those given AZD1222, only five or six were seropositive at baseline.

This TCR was sampled from an adult who received the AZD1222 COVID-19 vaccine. The specimen was peripheral blood, collected 28 days after the second AZD1222 dose. The V call is TRBV19, the J call TRBJ1-5; TRBD1 is a possible D gene (6 bases). CDR3 sequence (DNA): TGTGCCAGTAGTCCGCGGGACATCGGGCAGCCCCAGCATTTT. This translates into CASSPRDIGQPQHF.